A single TCR beta chain is shown here with its context. Its antigen is still unknown. The data were obtained in a study of identical twins. TCRdb reanalysed the 5' RACE reads using MiXCR and keeps one entry per CDR3 protein. The sample has 200,000 to 250,000 distinct CDR3 sequences; approximately 12% are singletons. General observations from the study: Compared with unrelated sharing, twin-shared out-of-frame alpha sequences had more low-probability sequences. Among monozygotic twins, out-of-frame TCR alpha sharing exceeded what models predicted.

CDR3 length: 16 residues. CDR1 and CDR2 (germline): SEHNR, FQNEAQ (reference sequence). V dropped 5 bases and J dropped 8 bases, with 19 bases sitting between them. These data were also reused for a study on yellow fever vaccine responses in identical twins.

The TCR originated in a woman aged 18-30 years in good health. Sequencing was performed on memory (CD45RO+) T cells sorted from blood. The gene calls are TRBV7-9 and TRBJ1-6; perhaps TRBD1 as D (5 bases). CDR3 protein: CASSPLRAGVDSPLHF. For the CDR3, the DNA is TGTGCCAGCAGCCCCCTCCGTGCGGGGGTGGATTCACCCCTCCACTTT.